What follows are 10 T cell receptor beta chains derived from one specimen sequenced in a study of T cells in Graves' hyperthyroidism and ophthalmopathy (dated by TCRdb to between 2017 and 2020). Library preparation was by multiplex PCR. Data came from an Illumina HiSeq 2000. The TCR beta CDR3 regions were amplified from RNA transcripts. The TCR CDR3 was subjected to a first round of RT-PCR using the HTBI primer set and the Qiagen OneStep RT-PCR kit. TCRdb reprocessing: public reads trimmed at Q25 with fastp, clones called with MiXCR, in-frame beta chains kept. Identical CDR3 proteins give one entry, which carries the most common genes and DNA. The sample table holds hundreds of thousands of distinct CDR3 sequences, of which about 14% were seen once. About 10% of the sample is held by the ten biggest clonotypes. Input material: blood. These receptors all come from a woman under 30 with Graves' hyperthyroidism.

This clonotype was counted at least ten times. J is TRBJ2-5 and V is TRBV6-1, with 7 bases that match TRBD1. Unmatched junction bases numbered 8, after V lost 5 bases and J lost 2 bases. This CDR3 has 15 amino acids. Per germline, CDR1 MNHNS and CDR2 SASEGT. CDR3 in amino acids: CASSTTWDRQETQYF. DNA for the CDR3: TGTGCCAGCAGTACGACCTGGGACAGACAAGAGACCCAGTACTTC.

This clonotype has more than one count but fewer than ten. At one end the junction does not follow the germline gene, possibly because of a read error. This chain links TRBV12-3 or TRBV12-4 with TRBJ2-5; TRBD2 agrees at 8 bases. The CDR3 extends over 13 amino acids. CDR3 DNA sequence: TGTGCCAGCAGTCCGGGACTAGGGGCCCCCCAATACTTC. This encodes CASSPGLGAPQYF.

V is TRBV6-1 and J is TRBJ2-1; D is perhaps TRBD2 (5 bases). Germline CDR1 and CDR2: MNHNS and SASEGT. This CDR3 has 17 amino acids. Trimming stripped 2 bases from V and 0 bases from J, with 14 bases between. DNA for the CDR3: TGTGCCAGCAGTGAACCGGACGACTATAACTCCTACAATGAGCAGTTCTTC. This encodes CASSEPDDYNSYNEQFF.

The chain uses TRBV6-1 and TRBJ1-6; 7 bases align to TRBD1. This CDR3 has 14 residues. The germline CDR1 and CDR2 sequences are MNHNS and SASEGT. With V trimmed by 8 bases and J by 7 bases, 8 bases remained unmatched. The DNA for the CDR3 is TGTGCCAGCGGGGGCCAAGGGGGCAATTCACCCCTCCACTTT. It yields the protein CASGGQGGNSPLHF.

This clonotype showed up many times. The chain joins TRBV11-2 to TRBJ2-3; TRBD1 matches at 7 bases. The CDR3 covers 16 residues. J gave up 4 bases and V 0 bases, and 7 bases lay outside the gene matches. Germline V gives CDR1 SGHAT, CDR2 FQNNGV. CDR3 in DNA: TGTGCCAGCAGCTTAGATCGCACAGGGGCGGCAGATACGCAGTATTTT. Its protein is CASSLDRTGAADTQYF.

This clonotype was seen a few times. V and J are TRBV7-2 and TRBJ2-2, with 12 bases identical to TRBD2. This CDR3 is 17 amino acids long. CDR1 and CDR2 from the germline V gene are SGHTA and FQGNSA. V lost 2 bases to trimming and J lost 7 bases; unmatched junction nucleotides: 8. The CDR3: CASSLPSGGALGGELFF. The CDR3 nucleotides read TGTGCCAGCAGCTTACCTAGCGGGGGGGCCCTCGGCGGGGAGCTGTTTTTT.

The V and J genes are TRBV28 and TRBJ2-2; the match to TRBD1 covers 8 bases. The CDR3 has 15 amino acids. V lost 6 bases and J lost 6; bases outside the gene matches: 9. Germline-derived CDR1 and CDR2 are MDHEN and SYDVKM. This CDR3 is CASSPRQGRSGELFF. CDR3 in DNA: TGTGCCAGCAGCCCACGACAGGGGAGGTCCGGGGAGCTGTTTTTT.

This clonotype occurred many times. The chain links TRBV7-9 to TRBJ2-5, with D maybe TRBD2 (5 bases). CDR1 and CDR2 (germline): SEHNR, FQNEAQ (reference sequence). The CDR3 contains 17 residues. V lost 5 bases and J lost 0, with 19 bases in between. CDR3 nucleotides: TGTGCCAGCAGCCCACGGGGTGGGAGCACCAACCAAGAGACCCAGTACTTC. Its protein product is CASSPRGGSTNQETQYF.

This clonotype was observed at least ten times. The rearrangement uses TRBV30 and TRBJ2-7; the D gene is possibly TRBD2 (6 bases). Germline V gene lookup returns CDR1 GTSNPN and CDR2 SVGIG (reference sequence). V lost 2 bases to trimming and J lost 5 bases, with 22 bases between them. The CDR3 is 16 residues long. The CDR3 region is CAWSKVGFGSNDEQYF. CDR3 bases: TGTGCCTGGAGTAAGGTCGGGTTCGGGAGTAATGACGAGCAGTACTTC.

This clonotype was observed at least ten times. In nucleotides, the CDR3 is TGTGCCAGCAGTTCAGGAGGGGCCTACAATGAGCAGTTCTTC. This codes for CASSSGGAYNEQFF. This chain joins TRBV27 and TRBJ2-1; weak D call: TRBD2 (6 bases). The CDR3 is made up of 14 amino acids. Germline V gene lookup returns CDR1 MNHEY and CDR2 SMNVEV (reference sequence). V lost 4 bases to trimming and J lost 2 bases, with 9 bases between them.